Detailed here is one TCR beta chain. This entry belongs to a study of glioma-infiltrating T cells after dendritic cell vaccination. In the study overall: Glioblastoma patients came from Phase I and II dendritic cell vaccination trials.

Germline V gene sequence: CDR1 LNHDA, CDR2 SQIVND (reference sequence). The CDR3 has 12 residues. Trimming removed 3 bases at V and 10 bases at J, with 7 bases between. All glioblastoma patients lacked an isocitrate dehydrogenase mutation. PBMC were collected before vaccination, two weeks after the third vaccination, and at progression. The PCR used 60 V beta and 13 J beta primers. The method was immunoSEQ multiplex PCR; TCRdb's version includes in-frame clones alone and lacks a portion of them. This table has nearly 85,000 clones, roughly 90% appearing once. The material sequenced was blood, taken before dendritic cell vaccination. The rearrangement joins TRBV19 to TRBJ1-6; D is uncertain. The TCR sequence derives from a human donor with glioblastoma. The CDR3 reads CASSMFQSPLHF. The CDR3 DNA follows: TGTGCCAGTAGTATGTTCCAGTCACCCCTCCACTTT.